This T cell receptor (beta chain) was documented in a study of cytomegalovirus exposure and HLA in healthy donors. Vbeta (60) and Jbeta (13) primers were used in the PCR. The protocol was immunoSEQ multiplex PCR, while the TCRdb copy is restricted to in-frame clones and leaves out a portion. This table has around 100,000 clones, 65% to 85% appearing once. This clone was detected only a few times. Material: PBMCs. The clonotype originates from a man in his fifties or sixties in good health and CMV-seronegative.

This CDR3 reads CASSQEATSGGAHEQFF. In nucleotides, the CDR3 is TGTGCCAGCAGCCAAGAAGCTACTAGCGGGGGGGCCCATGAGCAGTTCTTC. This chain uses TRBV4-2 with TRBJ2-1; 13 nucleotides agree with TRBD2. Looked up from germline, CDR1 is LGHNA and CDR2 is YNFKEQ. This CDR3 has 17 residues. With V trimmed by 0 bases and J by 8 bases, 7 bases remained unmatched.